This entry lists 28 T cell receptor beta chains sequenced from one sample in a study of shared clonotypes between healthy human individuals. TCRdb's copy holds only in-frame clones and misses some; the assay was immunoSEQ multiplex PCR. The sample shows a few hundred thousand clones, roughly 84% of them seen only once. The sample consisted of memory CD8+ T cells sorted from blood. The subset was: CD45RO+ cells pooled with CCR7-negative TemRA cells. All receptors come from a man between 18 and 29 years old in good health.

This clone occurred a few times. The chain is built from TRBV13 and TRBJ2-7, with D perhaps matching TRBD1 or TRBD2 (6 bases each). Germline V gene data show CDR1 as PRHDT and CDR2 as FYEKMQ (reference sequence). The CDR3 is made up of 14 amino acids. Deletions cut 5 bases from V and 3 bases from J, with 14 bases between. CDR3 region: CASSPPGAYYEQYF. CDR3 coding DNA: TGTGCCAGCAGCCCCCCGGGGGCTTACTACGAGCAGTACTTC.

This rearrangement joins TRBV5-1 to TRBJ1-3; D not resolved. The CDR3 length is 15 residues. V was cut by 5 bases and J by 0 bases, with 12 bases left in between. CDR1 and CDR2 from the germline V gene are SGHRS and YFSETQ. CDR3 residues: CASRYSPNSGNTIYF. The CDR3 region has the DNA TGCGCCAGCAGATACAGCCCTAACTCTGGAAACACCATATATTTT.

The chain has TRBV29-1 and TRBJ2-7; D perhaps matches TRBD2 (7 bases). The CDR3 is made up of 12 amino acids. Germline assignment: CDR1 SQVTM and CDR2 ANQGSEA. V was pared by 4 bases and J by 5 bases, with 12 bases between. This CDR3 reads CSVGGGADEQYF. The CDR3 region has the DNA TGCAGCGTTGGTGGGGGGGCAGACGAGCAGTACTTC.

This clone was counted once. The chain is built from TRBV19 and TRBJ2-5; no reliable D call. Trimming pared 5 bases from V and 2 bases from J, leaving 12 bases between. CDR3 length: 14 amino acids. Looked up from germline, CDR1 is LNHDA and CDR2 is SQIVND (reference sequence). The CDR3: CASSEDHAQETQYF. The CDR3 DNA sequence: TGTGCCAGTAGTGAAGACCACGCACAAGAGACCCAGTACTTC. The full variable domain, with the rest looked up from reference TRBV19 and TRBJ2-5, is DGGITQSPKYLFRKEGQNVTLSCEQNLNHDAMYWYRQDPGQGLRLIYYSQIVNDFQKGDIAEGYSVSREKKESFPLTVTSAQKNPTAFYLCASSEDHAQETQYFGPGTRLLVL.

In nucleotides, the CDR3 is TGTGCCAGCAGCTTAGACTGGGGGGCGTACGAGCAGTACTTC. It translates to CASSLDWGAYEQYF. The chain employs TRBV7-8 and TRBJ2-7; TRBD1 or TRBD2 may be the D gene (6 bases each). The length of the CDR3 is 14 residues. Germline CDR1 reads SGHVS; CDR2 reads FQNEAQ. Trimming stripped 1 base from V and 4 bases from J, with 11 bases between. The full variable domain, with the rest looked up from reference TRBV7-8 and TRBJ2-7, is GAGVSQSPRYKVAKRGQDVALRCDPISGHVSLFWYQQALGQGPEFLTYFQNEAQLDKSGLPSDRFFAERPEGSVSTLKIQRTQQEDSAVYLCASSLDWGAYEQYFGPGTRLTVT.

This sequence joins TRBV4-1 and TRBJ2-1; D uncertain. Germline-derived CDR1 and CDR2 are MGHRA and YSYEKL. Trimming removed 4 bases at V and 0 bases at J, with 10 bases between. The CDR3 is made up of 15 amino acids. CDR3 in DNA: TGCGCCAGCAGCCTATACCCTAGCTCCTACAATGAGCAGTTCTTC. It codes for CASSLYPSSYNEQFF.

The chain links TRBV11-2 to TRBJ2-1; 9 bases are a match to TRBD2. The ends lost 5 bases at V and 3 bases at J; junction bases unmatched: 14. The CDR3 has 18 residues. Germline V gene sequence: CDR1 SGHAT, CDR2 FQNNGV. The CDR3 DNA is TGTGCCAGCAGCCCCGGGGTAGCGGGAGTTCCCCTCTACAATGAGCAGTTCTTC. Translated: CASSPGVAGVPLYNEQFF.

The CDR3: CASSGTPGTGNEKLFF. The CDR3 DNA is TGTGCCAGCAGTGGCACCCCCGGGACAGGGAATGAAAAACTGTTTTTT. The rearrangement links TRBV2 to TRBJ1-4, with 9 nucleotides matching TRBD1. The CDR3 consists of 16 residues. Germline V CDR1 and CDR2: SNHLY, FYNNEI. Trimming removed 4 bases from V and 5 bases from J; junction bases left unmatched: 8.

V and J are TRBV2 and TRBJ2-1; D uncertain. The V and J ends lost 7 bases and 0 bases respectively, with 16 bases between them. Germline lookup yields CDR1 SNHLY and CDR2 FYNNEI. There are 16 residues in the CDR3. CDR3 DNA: TGTGCCAGCACCAGAGCTGACCGGAGCTCCTACAATGAGCAGTTCTTC. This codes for CASTRADRSSYNEQFF.

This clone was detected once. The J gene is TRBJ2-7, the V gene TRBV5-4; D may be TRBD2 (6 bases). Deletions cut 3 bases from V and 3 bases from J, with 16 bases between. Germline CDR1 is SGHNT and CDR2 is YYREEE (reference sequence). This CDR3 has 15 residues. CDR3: CASSWSGLASYEQYF. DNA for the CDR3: TGTGCCAGCAGCTGGTCGGGACTGGCTAGCTACGAGCAGTACTTC.

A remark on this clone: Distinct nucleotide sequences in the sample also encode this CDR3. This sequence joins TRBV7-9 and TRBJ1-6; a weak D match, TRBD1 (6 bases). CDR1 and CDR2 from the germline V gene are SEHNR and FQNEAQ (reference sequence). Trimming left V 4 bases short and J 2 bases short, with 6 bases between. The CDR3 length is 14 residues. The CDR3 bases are TGTGCCAGCAGCTGGACAGCCTATAATTCACCCCTCCACTTT. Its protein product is CASSWTAYNSPLHF.

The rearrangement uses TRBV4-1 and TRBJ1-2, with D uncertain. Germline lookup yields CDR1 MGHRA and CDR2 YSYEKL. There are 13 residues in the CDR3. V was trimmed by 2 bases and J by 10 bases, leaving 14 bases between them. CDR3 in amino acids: CASSQRSRADYTF. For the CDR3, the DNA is TGCGCCAGCAGCCAACGGAGCCGGGCCGACTACACCTTC.

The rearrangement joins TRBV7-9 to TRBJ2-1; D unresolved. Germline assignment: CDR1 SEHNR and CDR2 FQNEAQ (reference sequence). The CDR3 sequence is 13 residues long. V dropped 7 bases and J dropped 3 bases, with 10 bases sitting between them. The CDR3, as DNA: TGTGCCAGCACCATCGACGGCTACAATGAGCAGTTCTTC. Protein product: CASTIDGYNEQFF. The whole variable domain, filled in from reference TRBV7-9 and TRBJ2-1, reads DTGVSQNPRHKITKRGQNVTFRCDPISEHNRLYWYRQTLGQGPEFLTYFQNEAQLEKSRLLSDRFSAERPKGSFSTLEIQRTEQGDSAMYLCASTIDGYNEQFFGPGTRLTVL.

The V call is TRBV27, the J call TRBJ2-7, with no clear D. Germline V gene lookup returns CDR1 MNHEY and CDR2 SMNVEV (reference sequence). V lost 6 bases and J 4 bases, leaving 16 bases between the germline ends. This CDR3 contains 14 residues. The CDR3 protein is CASRDRRGVYEQYF. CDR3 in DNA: TGTGCCAGCAGAGACCGACGTGGGGTTTACGAGCAGTACTTC.

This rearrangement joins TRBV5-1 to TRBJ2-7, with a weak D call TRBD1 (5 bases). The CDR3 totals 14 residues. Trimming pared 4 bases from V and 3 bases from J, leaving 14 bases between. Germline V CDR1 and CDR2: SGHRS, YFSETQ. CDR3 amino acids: CASSLLIDSYEQYF. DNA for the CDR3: TGCGCCAGCAGCCTCTTAATTGACAGCTACGAGCAGTACTTC.

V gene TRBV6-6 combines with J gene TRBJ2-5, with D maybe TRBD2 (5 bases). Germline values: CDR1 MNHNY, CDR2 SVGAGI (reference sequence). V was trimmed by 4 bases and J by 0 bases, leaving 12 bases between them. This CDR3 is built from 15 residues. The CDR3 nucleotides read TGTGCCAGCAGTTGGCCGAGGACTTACCAAGAGACCCAGTACTTC. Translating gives CASSWPRTYQETQYF.

The CDR3 loop reads CASSERVCCTDTQYF. CDR3 sequence (DNA): TGTGCCAGCAGTGAACGGGTCTGTTGCACAGATACGCAGTATTTT. The chain combines TRBV6-1 with TRBJ2-3; no reliable D call. Trimming took 2 bases from V and 1 from J, leaving 10 bases between them. Germline V gene data show CDR1 as MNHNS and CDR2 as SASEGT. CDR3 size: 15 residues.

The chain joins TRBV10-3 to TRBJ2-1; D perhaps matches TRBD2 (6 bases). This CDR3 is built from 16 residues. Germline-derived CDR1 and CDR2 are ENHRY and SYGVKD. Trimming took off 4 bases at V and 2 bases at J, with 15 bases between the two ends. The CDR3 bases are TGTGCCATCAGTGCCCCGGGACTCGAAGCCTACAATGAGCAGTTCTTC. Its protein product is CAISAPGLEAYNEQFF.

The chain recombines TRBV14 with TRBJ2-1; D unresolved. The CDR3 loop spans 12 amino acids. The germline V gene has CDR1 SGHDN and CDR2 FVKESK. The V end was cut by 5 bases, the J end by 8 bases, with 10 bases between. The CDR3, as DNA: TGTGCCAGCAGCAATAAAGTGGATGAGCAGTTCTTC. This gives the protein CASSNKVDEQFF.

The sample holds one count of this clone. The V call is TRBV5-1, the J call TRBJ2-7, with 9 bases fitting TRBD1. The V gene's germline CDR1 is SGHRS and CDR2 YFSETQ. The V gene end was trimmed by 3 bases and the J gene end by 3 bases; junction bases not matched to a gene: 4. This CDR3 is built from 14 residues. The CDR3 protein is CASSWETGGYEQYF. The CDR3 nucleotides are TGCGCCAGCAGCTGGGAGACAGGGGGCTACGAGCAGTACTTC.

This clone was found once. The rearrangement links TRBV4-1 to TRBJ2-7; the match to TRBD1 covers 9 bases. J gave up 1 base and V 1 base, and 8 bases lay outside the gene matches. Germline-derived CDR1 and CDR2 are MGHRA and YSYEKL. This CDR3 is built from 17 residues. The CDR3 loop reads CASSQALGGQGSYEQYF. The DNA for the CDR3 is TGCGCCAGCAGCCAAGCCTTAGGGGGACAGGGTTCCTACGAGCAGTACTTC.

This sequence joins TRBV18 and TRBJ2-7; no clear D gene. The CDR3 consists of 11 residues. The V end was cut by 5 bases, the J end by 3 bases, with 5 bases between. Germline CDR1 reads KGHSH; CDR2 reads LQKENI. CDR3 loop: CASSGDYEQYF. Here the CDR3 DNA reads TGTGCCAGCTCAGGGGACTACGAGCAGTACTTC.

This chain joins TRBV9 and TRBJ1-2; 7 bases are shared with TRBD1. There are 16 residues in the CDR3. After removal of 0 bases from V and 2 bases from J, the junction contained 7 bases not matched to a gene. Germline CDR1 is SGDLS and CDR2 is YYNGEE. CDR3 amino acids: CASSVDLVQGNYGYTF. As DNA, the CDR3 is TGTGCCAGCAGCGTAGACTTAGTACAGGGGAACTATGGCTACACCTTC.

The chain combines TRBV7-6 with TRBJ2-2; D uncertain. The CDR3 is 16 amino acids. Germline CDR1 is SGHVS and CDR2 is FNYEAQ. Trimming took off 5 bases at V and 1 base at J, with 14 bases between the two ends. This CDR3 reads CASSLRVPLNTGELFF. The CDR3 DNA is TGTGCCAGCAGCCTCAGAGTTCCCCTGAACACCGGGGAGCTGTTTTTT.

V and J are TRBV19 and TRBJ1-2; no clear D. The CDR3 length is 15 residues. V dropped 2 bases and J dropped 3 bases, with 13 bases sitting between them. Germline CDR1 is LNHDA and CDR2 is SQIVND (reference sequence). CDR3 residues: CASSITAELYYGYTF. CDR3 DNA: TGTGCCAGTAGTATAACGGCAGAACTATACTATGGCTACACCTTC.

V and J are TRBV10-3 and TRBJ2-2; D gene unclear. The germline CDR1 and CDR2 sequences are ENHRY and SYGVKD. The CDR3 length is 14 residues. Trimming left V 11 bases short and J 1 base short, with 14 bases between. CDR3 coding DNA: TGTGCCGTCGGTCCTGGAAGGAACACCGGGGAGCTGTTTTTT. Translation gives CAVGPGRNTGELFF.

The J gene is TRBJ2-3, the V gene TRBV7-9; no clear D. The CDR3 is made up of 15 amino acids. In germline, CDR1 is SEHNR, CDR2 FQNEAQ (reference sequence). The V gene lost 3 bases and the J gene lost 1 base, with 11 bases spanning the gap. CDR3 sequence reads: CASSFLGWGTDTQYF. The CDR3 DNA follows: TGTGCCAGCAGCTTCTTAGGGTGGGGCACAGATACGCAGTATTTT. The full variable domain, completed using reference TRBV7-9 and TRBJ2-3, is DTGVSQNPRHKITKRGQNVTFRCDPISEHNRLYWYRQTLGQGPEFLTYFQNEAQLEKSRLLSDRFSAERPKGSFSTLEIQRTEQGDSAMYLCASSFLGWGTDTQYFGPGTRLTVL.

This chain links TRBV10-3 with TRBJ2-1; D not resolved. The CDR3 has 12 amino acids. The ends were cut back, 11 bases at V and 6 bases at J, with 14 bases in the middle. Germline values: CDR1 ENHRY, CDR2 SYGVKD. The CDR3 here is CAARALSNEQFF. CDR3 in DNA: TGTGCCGCAAGGGCCCTTTCCAATGAGCAGTTCTTC.